What follows are 18 T cell receptor beta chains derived from one specimen sequenced in a study of T cell responses to AZD1222 COVID-19 vaccine. This table comes from immunoSEQ multiplex PCR, and its TCRdb copy is limited to in-frame clones, with some not included. The data show around 220,000 clones, around 94% seen once. The material sequenced was peripheral blood, taken 28 days after the second dose of the MenACWY control vaccine. The receptors were gathered from an adult who received the MenACWY meningococcal vaccine as a control.

This chain uses TRBV19 with TRBJ1-2; D perhaps matches TRBD1 (5 bases). The V and J ends lost 4 bases and 6 bases respectively, with 15 bases between them. Germline V gene data show CDR1 as LNHDA and CDR2 as SQIVND (reference sequence). This CDR3 region has 14 residues. DNA for the CDR3: TGTGCCAGTAGTACGGACACTCTTCGTGATGGCTACACCTTC. This gives the protein CASSTDTLRDGYTF.

The V call is TRBV19, the J call TRBJ2-1, with 9 bases matching TRBD1. The V and J ends lost 6 bases and 7 bases, in that order; junction bases with no gene match: 7. The germline gives CDR1 LNHDA, CDR2 SQIVND (reference sequence). CDR3 size: 14 residues. The CDR3 nucleotides read TGTGCCAGTAGGATGAGGGACAGGGATAATGAGCAGTTCTTC. This codes for CASRMRDRDNEQFF.

In DNA, the CDR3 is TGTGCCAGCAGTGGCAGACAGGGGGAGGGGGGTCATGGCTACACCTTC. It codes for CASSGRQGEGGHGYTF. The chain employs TRBV6-1 and TRBJ1-2; 9 nucleotides match TRBD1. After removal of 4 bases from V and 6 bases from J, the junction contained 12 bases not matched to a gene. CDR3 length: 16 amino acids. Germline-derived CDR1 and CDR2 are MNHNS and SASEGT.

The V call is TRBV9, the J call TRBJ2-5; D remains unclear. V lost 3 bases and J 5 bases, leaving 5 bases between the germline ends. There are 11 residues in the CDR3. Germline V lookup: CDR1 SGDLS, CDR2 YYNGEE. The CDR3 sequence: CASSDFETQYF. The CDR3 coding sequence is TGTGCCAGCAGCGATTTTGAGACCCAGTACTTC.

This clone came up a few times. V and J are TRBV6-1 and TRBJ1-5; 8 nucleotides agree with TRBD1. CDR3 size: 16 residues. V shed 6 bases, J shed 0 bases, and the junction held 7 bases outside the gene matches. Germline CDR1 is MNHNS and CDR2 is SASEGT. CDR3 nucleotide sequence: TGTGCCAGCAGGGAACTGGGACAGGTTAGCAATCAGCCCCAGCATTTT. Its translation is CASRELGQVSNQPQHF.

The DNA for the CDR3 is TGTGCCAGCAGCTTGACCAGTGGGGAAAAACTGTTTTTT. Translation gives CASSLTSGEKLFF. The chain employs TRBV7-2 and TRBJ1-4; D not resolved. The CDR3 is made up of 13 amino acids. Trimming stripped 3 bases from V and 8 bases from J, with 10 bases between. Germline V gene lookup returns CDR1 SGHTA and CDR2 FQGNSA.

The genes are TRBV5-5 and TRBJ2-7; tentatively, D is TRBD2 (5 bases). The CDR3 is 13 amino acids. Trimming cost V 1 base and J 4 bases, with 9 bases left between them. Germline CDR1 SGHKS, CDR2 YYEKEE (reference sequence). CDR3 amino acids: CASSLSGNYEQYF. In nucleotides, the CDR3 is TGTGCCAGCAGCTTGTCCGGGAATTACGAGCAGTACTTC.

J is TRBJ1-5 and V is TRBV5-1, with TRBD1 identical over 7 bases. J was trimmed by 6 bases and V by 0 bases; bases with no gene match: 3. CDR1 and CDR2 (germline): SGHRS, YFSETQ. The CDR3 has 14 residues. The CDR3 reads CASSLGGQTQPQHF. CDR3 in DNA: TGCGCCAGCAGCTTGGGGGGACAGACTCAGCCCCAGCATTTT.

J is TRBJ2-1 and V is TRBV12-1; the tabulated D call, TRBD2, remains unverified against the DNA. TRBV12-1 is reported as a pseudogene. The CDR3 extends over 13 amino acids. In DNA form, the CDR3 reads TGTGCCAGGATTAAGAGCTCCTACAATGAGCAGTTCTTC. Its protein is CARIKSSYNEQFF.

The chain combines TRBV19 with TRBJ2-7; TRBD1 aligns across 9 bases. From germline, CDR1 is LNHDA and CDR2 SQIVND (reference sequence). V trimming: 5 bases; J trimming: 2 bases; junction bases outside the gene matches: 13. The CDR3 contains 17 residues. CDR3 sequence reads: CASSPGTGTRRPYEQYF. CDR3 sequence (DNA): TGTGCCAGTAGTCCCGGGACAGGGACGAGGCGACCCTACGAGCAGTACTTC.

The CDR3 region is CASSPRAGVEYNEQFF. In nucleotides, the CDR3 is TGTGCCAGCAGTCCTCGGGCAGGGGTTGAGTACAATGAGCAGTTCTTC. This chain uses TRBV2 with TRBJ2-1; D might be TRBD1 (6 bases). CDR1 and CDR2 (germline): SNHLY, FYNNEI. CDR3 length equals 16 residues. V was trimmed by 5 bases and J by 4 bases, leaving 18 bases between them.

This chain links TRBV7-9 with TRBJ2-1, with TRBD1 as a possible D gene (5 bases). CDR1 and CDR2 from the germline V gene are SEHNR and FQNEAQ (reference sequence). V was cut by 5 bases and J by 5 bases, with 13 bases left in between. The CDR3 is 14 residues long. The CDR3 nucleotides read TGTGCCAGCAGCACACAGACAGCCAACAATGAGCAGTTCTTC. Translated, it gives CASSTQTANNEQFF.

The chain employs TRBV11-2 and TRBJ1-3; D may be TRBD1 (6 bases). Trimming pared 0 bases from V and 5 bases from J, leaving 14 bases between. The CDR3 runs to 16 residues. Germline lookup yields CDR1 SGHAT and CDR2 FQNNGV. CDR3 nucleotide sequence: TGTGCCAGCAGCTTAGAGGGCAGGGGAAATAGAAACACCATATATTTT. Residues: CASSLEGRGNRNTIYF.

The chain combines TRBV28 with TRBJ2-1, with 7 bases lining up with TRBD1. From germline, CDR1 is MDHEN and CDR2 SYDVKM. There are 16 residues in the CDR3. J gave up 5 bases and V 2 bases, and 9 bases lay outside the gene matches. The CDR3 DNA sequence: TGTGCCAGCAGTTTAGGGGGTCAGGGGACAGACAATGAGCAGTTCTTC. This encodes CASSLGGQGTDNEQFF.

This chain connects TRBV2 to TRBJ2-3; D is uncertain. The CDR3 consists of 14 residues. Trimming stripped 4 bases from V and 0 bases from J, with 8 bases between. CDR1 is SNHLY and CDR2 is FYNNEI in the germline V gene. This CDR3 is CASSVVLSTDTQYF. The CDR3 bases are TGTGCCAGCAGTGTGGTACTTAGCACAGATACGCAGTATTTT.

V usage is TRBV5-1 and J usage is TRBJ1-6; TRBD1 aligns across 11 bases. Germline-derived CDR1 and CDR2 are SGHRS and YFSETQ. The CDR3 is 14 residues long. Losses at the gene ends were 7 bases for V and 8 bases for J; bases not matched to a gene: 5. The CDR3 sequence: CASGQGAQDSPLHF. As DNA, the CDR3 is TGCGCCAGCGGACAGGGGGCACAGGATTCACCCCTCCACTTT.

V and J are TRBV9 and TRBJ2-7; tentatively, D is TRBD1 (7 bases). This CDR3 region has 15 residues. The germline CDR1 and CDR2 sequences are SGDLS and YYNGEE. Trimming shortened V by 4 bases and J by 3 bases, and 17 bases separated the two germline ends. CDR3 sequence reads: CASSPQEGAFYEQYF. The DNA for the CDR3 is TGTGCCAGCAGCCCCCAGGAGGGGGCCTTCTACGAGCAGTACTTC.

The CDR3: CASSLEGGKSYEQYF. In nucleotides, the CDR3 is TGTGCCAGCAGCTTAGAAGGGGGCAAGTCCTACGAGCAGTACTTC. J is TRBJ2-7 and V is TRBV11-2; 7 bases match TRBD1. In germline, CDR1 is SGHAT, CDR2 FQNNGV. Unmatched junction bases numbered 3, after V lost 0 bases and J lost 1 base. The CDR3 contains 15 residues.